This T cell receptor (beta chain) emerged from a study of T-cell memory formation after mild COVID-19 (dated by TCRdb to 2020 to 2022). For context, the study as a whole: TCR sequence clusters from the two donors were found to be largely donor specific. T-cell clones expanding and contracting after mild COVID-19 in a couple of donors were tracked by longitudinal TCRalpha and TCRbeta repertoire sequencing. The cohort was made up of two young adult volunteers, one female and one male, who were previously healthy.

The CDR3, cysteine through phenylalanine, is 14 amino acids long. Only CDR3 DNA remains: 42 bases, in frame from the first base. The junction shows trimming of 0 bases on V and 2 bases on J, plus 6 bases between the germline ends. A note on this clonotype: What this receptor recognizes is not known. No base quality information exists; no much larger clone differs at one position.

On the study overall, not on this receptor specifically: Clones contracting from day 15 to 85 had balanced CD4/CD8 phenotypes, while a second wave expanding from day 15 to 37 was biased towards CD4+. Only a couple of mild cases were covered by the study, and larger cohorts that include severe cases with pre-infection samples were considered necessary. The detection of some responding clones in pre-infection memory suggests that pre-existing cross-reactive memory T cells joined the SARS-CoV-2 response. SARS-CoV-2 specificity of the second-wave clones peaking on day 37 was not confirmed. Contracting CD4+ clones appeared mostly in the CM and EM memory subsets, whereas CD8+ clones were enriched in EMRA.

Sequencer: Illumina NovaSeq 6000. Using 5'RACE with constant-segment primers, TCRalpha and TCRbeta cDNA libraries were constructed, with sample barcodes and unique molecular identifiers added in the process. RNA was extracted from every sample with Trizol reagent. Amplification of the libraries took two PCR steps, and the second step added a second sample barcode plus Illumina TruSeq adapters. Sequencing of libraries was performed on an Illumina NovaSeq with 2 x 150 bp paired-end reads. On the authors' methods: The reads were demultiplexed and collapsed into UMI-guided consensus sequences using migec v1.2.7. Using mixcr v2.1.11, the UMI consensuses were aligned to TRA and TRB V and J templates and assembled into clonotypes. Expanded or contracted clonotypes were those called significant by both edgeR and NoisET, with noise models trained on biological replicates. edgeR calls used a false discovery rate-adjusted p below 0.01 and a log2 fold-change threshold of 1. As an exploratory analysis of dynamics, max-normalized trajectories of the 1000 most abundant clonotypes were examined with PCA combined with hierarchical clustering. Separately sequenced CD4+ and CD8+ repertoires were used to assign a CD4 or CD8 phenotype to each responding clone. TCRdb reworked the public reads: Q25 trimming with fastp, MiXCR clone assembly, productive beta chains retained. Identical CDR3 proteins give one entry, which carries the most common genes and DNA. TCRdb, not the authors, supplied the V and J calls. Recorded for this sample are about 310,000 distinct CDR3 sequences; approximately 19% of them occurred a single time. Jointly, the top ten make up 20% to 25% of the sample.

Ficoll-Paque density gradient centrifugation was used to isolate PBMCs. Recombination linked TRBV12-3 or TRBV12-4 to TRBJ2-3, with the identity of the D gene unclear. The TCR was taken from a man younger than 35 who had mild COVID-19 (a few samples of this study predate the infection). The sample titles of this study are shuffled in the database, so cell type and time point are left out; the donor was told from shared clones. Sequencing input: PBMCs or a T cell subset sorted from them (not recorded which). The sequenced DNA: TGTGCCAGCAGTTTAGCCGTATACACAGATACGCAGTATTTT. The encoded protein is CASSLAVYTDTQYF.